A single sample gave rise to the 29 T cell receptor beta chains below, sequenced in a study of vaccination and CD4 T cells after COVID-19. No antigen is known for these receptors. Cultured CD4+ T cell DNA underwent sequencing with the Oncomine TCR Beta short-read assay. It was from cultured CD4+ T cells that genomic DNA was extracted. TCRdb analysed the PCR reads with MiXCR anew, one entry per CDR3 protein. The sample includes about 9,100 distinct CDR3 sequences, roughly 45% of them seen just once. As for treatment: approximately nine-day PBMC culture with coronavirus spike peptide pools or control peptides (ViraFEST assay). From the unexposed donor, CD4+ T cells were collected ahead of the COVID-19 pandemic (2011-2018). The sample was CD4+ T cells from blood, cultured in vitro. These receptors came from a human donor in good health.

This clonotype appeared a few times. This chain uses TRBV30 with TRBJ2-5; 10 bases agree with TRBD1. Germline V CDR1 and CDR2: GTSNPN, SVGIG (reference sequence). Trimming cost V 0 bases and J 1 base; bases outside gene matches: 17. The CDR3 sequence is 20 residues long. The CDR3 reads CAWSVPLRDRGLRGQETQYF. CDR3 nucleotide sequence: TGTGCCTGGAGTGTGCCCCTCCGGGACAGGGGCCTGAGGGGCCAAGAGACCCAGTACTTC.

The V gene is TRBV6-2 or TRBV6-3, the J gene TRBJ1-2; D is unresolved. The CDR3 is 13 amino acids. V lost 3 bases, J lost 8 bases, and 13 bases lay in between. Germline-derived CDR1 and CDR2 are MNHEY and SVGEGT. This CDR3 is CASSYEAARGYTF. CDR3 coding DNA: TGTGCCAGCAGTTATGAGGCCGCTAGGGGCTACACCTTC.

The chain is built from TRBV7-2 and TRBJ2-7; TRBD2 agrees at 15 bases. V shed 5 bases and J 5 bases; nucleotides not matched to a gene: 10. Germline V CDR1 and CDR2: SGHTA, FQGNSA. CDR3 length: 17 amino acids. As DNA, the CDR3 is TGTGCCAGCAGCACAGGACTAGCGGGAGGGCCTAGGAACGAGCAGTACTTC. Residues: CASSTGLAGGPRNEQYF.

The CDR3 sequence is CASSLGTSGRARWDEQFF. DNA for the CDR3: TGTGCCAGCAGCTTAGGTACTAGCGGGAGGGCCCGTTGGGATGAGCAGTTCTTC. This chain connects TRBV7-8 to TRBJ2-1, with 13 bases matching TRBD2. CDR3 size: 18 residues. V gave up 1 base and J gave up 8 bases; unmatched junction bases: 11. The germline CDR1 and CDR2 sequences are SGHVS and FQNEAQ.

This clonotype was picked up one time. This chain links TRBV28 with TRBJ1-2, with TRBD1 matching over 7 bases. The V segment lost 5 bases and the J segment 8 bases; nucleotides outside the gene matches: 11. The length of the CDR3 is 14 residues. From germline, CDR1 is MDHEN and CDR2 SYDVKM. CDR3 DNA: TGTGCCAGCAGTCTTCTCCGACAGGGCCTAGGCTACACCTTC. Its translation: CASSLLRQGLGYTF.

DNA of the CDR3: TGTGCCAGCAGTGCTCCCGCGAACACCGGGGAGCTGTTTTTT. As protein: CASSAPANTGELFF. This chain connects TRBV6-2 or TRBV6-3 to TRBJ2-2; D not resolved. The V end was cut by 5 bases, the J end by 0 bases, with 7 bases between. The length of the CDR3 is 14 residues. Per germline, CDR1 MNHEY and CDR2 SVGEGT.

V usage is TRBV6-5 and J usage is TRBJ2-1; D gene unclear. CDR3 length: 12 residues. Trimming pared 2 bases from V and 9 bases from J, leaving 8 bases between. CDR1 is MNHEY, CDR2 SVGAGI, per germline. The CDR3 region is CASSYIRGEQFF. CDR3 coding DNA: TGTGCCAGCAGTTACATCAGAGGTGAGCAGTTCTTC.

CDR3 in amino acids: CARSPLHF. The CDR3 DNA follows: TGTGCCCGATCACCCCTCCACTTT. The chain links TRBV6-4 to TRBJ1-6, with D uncertain. V lost 11 bases and J 10 bases, leaving 3 bases between the germline ends. Germline V gene data show CDR1 as MRHNA and CDR2 as SNTAGT. This CDR3 contains 8 residues.

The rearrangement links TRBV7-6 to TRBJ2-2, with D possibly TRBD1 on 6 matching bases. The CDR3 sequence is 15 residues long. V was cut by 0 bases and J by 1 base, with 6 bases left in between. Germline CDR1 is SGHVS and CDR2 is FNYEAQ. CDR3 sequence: CASSLADRNTGELFF. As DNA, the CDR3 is TGTGCCAGCAGCTTAGCGGACAGGAACACCGGGGAGCTGTTTTTT.

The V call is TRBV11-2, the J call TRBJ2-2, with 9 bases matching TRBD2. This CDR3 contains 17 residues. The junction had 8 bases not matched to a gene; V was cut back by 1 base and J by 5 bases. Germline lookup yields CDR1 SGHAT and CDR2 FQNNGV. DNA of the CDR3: TGTGCCAGCAGCTTAGGAAGCGGGAGGAGTTGGACCGGGGAGCTGTTTTTT. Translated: CASSLGSGRSWTGELFF.

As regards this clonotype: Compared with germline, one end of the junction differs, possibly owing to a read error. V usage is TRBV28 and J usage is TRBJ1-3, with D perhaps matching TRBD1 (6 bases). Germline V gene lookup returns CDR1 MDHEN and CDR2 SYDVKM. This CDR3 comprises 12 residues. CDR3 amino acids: CASIREGGRRDF. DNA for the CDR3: TGTGCCAGCATCCGGGAGGGGGGTCGTCGGGATTTT.

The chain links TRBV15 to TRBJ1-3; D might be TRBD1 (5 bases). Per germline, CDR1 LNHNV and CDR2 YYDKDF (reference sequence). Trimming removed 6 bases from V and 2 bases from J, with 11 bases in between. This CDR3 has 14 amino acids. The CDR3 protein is CATRYGRAGNTIYF. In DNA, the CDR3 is TGTGCCACCAGGTACGGCAGGGCTGGAAACACCATATATTTT.

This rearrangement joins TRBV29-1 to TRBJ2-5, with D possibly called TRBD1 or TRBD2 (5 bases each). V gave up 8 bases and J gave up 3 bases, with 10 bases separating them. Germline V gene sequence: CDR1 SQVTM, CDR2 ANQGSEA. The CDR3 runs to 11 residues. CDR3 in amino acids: CSSGAKETQYF. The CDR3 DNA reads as TGCAGCTCCGGGGCCAAAGAGACCCAGTACTTC.

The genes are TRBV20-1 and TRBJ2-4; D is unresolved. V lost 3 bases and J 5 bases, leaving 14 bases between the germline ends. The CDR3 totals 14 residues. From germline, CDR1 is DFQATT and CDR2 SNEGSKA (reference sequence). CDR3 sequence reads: CSASHPVVENIQYF. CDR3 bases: TGCAGTGCTAGTCATCCCGTCGTAGAAAACATTCAGTACTTC.

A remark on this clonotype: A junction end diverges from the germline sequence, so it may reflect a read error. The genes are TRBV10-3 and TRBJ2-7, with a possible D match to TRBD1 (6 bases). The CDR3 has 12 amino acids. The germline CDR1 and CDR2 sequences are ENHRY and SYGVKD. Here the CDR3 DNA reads TGTGCCACAACGGGACATAACTACAAGCAGTACTTC. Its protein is CATTGHNYKQYF.

CDR3 DNA: TGTGCCAGCAGACTGAGGGGGAACACTGAAGCTTTCTTT. Translating it yields CASRLRGNTEAFF. The J gene is TRBJ1-1, the V gene TRBV28, with a possible D match to TRBD1 (5 bases). Trimming stripped 6 bases from V and 1 base from J, with 9 bases between. Germline loops: CDR1 MDHEN, CDR2 SYDVKM. CDR3 size: 13 residues.

The CDR3 DNA reads as TGTGCCAGCAGCAAGGGACAGGGGGTCTATGGCTACACCTTC. As protein: CASSKGQGVYGYTF. V gene TRBV14 combines with J gene TRBJ1-2, with 11 bases that match TRBD1. After removal of 5 bases from V and 4 bases from J, the junction contained 3 bases not matched to a gene. The germline gives CDR1 SGHDN, CDR2 FVKESK. The CDR3 is 14 amino acids. Full variable domain (outside the CDR3, taken from reference TRBV14 and TRBJ1-2): EAGVTQFPSHSVIEKGQTVTLRCDPISGHDNLYWYRRVMGKEIKFLLHFVKESKQDESGMPNNRFLAERTGGTYSTLKVQPAELEDSGVYFCASSKGQGVYGYTFGSGTRLTVV.

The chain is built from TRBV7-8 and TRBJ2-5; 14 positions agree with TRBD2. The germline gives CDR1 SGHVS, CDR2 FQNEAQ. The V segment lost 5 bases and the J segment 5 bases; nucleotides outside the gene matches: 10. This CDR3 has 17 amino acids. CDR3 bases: TGTGCCAGCAGCCTGTCCGGGACTAGCGGGAGTGAGGAGACCCAGTACTTC. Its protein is CASSLSGTSGSEETQYF.

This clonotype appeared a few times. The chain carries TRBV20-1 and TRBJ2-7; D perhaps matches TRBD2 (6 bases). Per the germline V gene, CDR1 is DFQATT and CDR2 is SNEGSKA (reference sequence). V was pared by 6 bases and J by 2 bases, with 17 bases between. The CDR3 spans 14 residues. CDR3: CSAVRGTLTYEQYF. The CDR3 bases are TGCAGTGCGGTACGAGGGACTCTCACCTACGAGCAGTACTTC.

The CDR3 region has the DNA TGTGCCAGCAGCTTAAACAGGGGGCGGGATGAGACCCAGTACTTC. Amino acids: CASSLNRGRDETQYF. The chain has TRBV7-8 and TRBJ2-5, with 9 positions matching TRBD1. This CDR3 has 15 amino acids. CDR1 and CDR2 from the germline V gene are SGHVS and FQNEAQ. V was clipped by 2 bases and J by 5 bases; unmatched bases: 6.

The CDR3 protein is CASSYRVLAGGNSYEQYF. The CDR3 DNA reads as TGTGCCAGCAGTTACCGGGTCCTAGCGGGAGGTAACTCCTACGAGCAGTACTTC. V usage is TRBV6-5 and J usage is TRBJ2-7; TRBD2 aligns across 11 bases. Germline V gives CDR1 MNHEY, CDR2 SVGAGI. CDR3 length: 18 amino acids. Trimming cost V 2 bases and J 0 bases; bases outside gene matches: 9.

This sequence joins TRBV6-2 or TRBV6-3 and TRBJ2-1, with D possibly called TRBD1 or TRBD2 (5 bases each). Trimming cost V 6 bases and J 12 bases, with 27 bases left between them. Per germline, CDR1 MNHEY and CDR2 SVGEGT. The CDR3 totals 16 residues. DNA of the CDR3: TGTGCCAGCAGCCCTCAGAGGGGCGGAGTTGGTTTTGGGCAGTTCTTC. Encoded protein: CASSPQRGGVGFGQFF.

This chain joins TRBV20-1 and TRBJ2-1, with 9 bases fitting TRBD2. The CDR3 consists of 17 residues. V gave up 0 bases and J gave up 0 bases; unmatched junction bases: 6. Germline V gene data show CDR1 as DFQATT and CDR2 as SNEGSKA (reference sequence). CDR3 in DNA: TGCAGTGCTAGAGACGCATTTAGCGGGAGCTCCTACAATGAGCAGTTCTTC. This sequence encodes CSARDAFSGSSYNEQFF.

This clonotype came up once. CDR3: CSARLAGLLSDTQYF. The CDR3 region has the DNA TGCAGTGCTAGGCTAGCGGGACTTCTGTCAGATACGCAGTATTTT. This chain connects TRBV20-1 to TRBJ2-3; 9 bases fit TRBD2. Per the germline V gene, CDR1 is DFQATT and CDR2 is SNEGSKA (reference sequence). CDR3 length: 15 residues. J lost 4 bases, V lost 3 bases, and 8 bases had no gene match.

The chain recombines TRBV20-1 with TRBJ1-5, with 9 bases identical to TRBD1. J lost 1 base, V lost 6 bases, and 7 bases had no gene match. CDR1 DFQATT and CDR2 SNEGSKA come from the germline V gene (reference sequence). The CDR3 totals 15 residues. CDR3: CSAYSQGASNQPQHF. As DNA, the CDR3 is TGCAGTGCCTATTCACAGGGGGCAAGCAATCAGCCCCAGCATTTT.

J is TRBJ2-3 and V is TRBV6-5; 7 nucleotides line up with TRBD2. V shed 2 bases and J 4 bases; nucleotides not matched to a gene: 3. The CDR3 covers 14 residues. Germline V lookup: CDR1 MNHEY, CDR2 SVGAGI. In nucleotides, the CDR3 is TGTGCCAGCAGTTACGGACTAGGTCCAGATACGCAGTATTTT. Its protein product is CASSYGLGPDTQYF.

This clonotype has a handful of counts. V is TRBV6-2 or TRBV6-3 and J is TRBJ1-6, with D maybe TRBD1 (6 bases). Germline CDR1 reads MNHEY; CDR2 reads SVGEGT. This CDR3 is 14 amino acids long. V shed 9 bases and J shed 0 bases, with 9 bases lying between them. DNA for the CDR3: TGTGCCAGTCTGGACAGCTCCTATAATTCACCCCTCCACTTT. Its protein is CASLDSSYNSPLHF.

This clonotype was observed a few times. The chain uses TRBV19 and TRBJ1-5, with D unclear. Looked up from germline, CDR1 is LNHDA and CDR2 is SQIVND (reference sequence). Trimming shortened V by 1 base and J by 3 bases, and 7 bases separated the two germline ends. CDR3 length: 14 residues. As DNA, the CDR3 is TGTGCCAGTAGTATAGGGGCAGCCAATCAGCCCCAGCATTTT. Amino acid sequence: CASSIGAANQPQHF.

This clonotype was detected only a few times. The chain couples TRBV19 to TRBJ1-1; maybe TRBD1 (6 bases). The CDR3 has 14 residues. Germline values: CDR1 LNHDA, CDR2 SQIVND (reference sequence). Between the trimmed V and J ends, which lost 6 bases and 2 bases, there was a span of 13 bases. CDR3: CASSATGGNTEAFF. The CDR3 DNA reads TGTGCCAGTAGCGCTACCGGGGGCAACACTGAAGCTTTCTTT. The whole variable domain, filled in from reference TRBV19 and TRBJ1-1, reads DGGITQSPKYLFRKEGQNVTLSCEQNLNHDAMYWYRQDPGQGLRLIYYSQIVNDFQKGDIAEGYSVSREKKESFPLTVTSAQKNPTAFYLCASSATGGNTEAFFGQGTRLTVV.